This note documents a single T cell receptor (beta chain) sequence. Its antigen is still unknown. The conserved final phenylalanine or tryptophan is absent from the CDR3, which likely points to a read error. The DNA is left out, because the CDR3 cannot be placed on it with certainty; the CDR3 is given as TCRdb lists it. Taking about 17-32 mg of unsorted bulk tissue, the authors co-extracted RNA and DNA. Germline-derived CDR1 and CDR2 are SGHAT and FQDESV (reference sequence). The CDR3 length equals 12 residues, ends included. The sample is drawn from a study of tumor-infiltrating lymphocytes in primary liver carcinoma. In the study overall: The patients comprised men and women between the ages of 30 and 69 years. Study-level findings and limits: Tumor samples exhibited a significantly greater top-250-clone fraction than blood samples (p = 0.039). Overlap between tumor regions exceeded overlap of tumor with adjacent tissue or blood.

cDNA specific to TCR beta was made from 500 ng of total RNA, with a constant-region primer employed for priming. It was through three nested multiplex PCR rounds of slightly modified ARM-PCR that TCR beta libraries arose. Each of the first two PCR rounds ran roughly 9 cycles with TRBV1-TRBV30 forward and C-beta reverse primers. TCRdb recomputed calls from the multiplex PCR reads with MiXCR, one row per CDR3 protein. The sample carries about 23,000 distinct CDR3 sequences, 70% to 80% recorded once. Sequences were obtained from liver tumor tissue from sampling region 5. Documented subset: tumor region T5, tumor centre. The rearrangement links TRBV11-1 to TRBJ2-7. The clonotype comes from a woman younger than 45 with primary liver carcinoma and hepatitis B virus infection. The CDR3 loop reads CASSLIPLRAVL.